This T cell receptor beta chain comes out of a study of CD8 T cells in ankylosing spondylitis. Ten or more counts support this clonotype. Its specificity is unknown. TCRdb re-called the 5' RACE reads through MiXCR, storing one row per CDR3 protein. The sample comprises about 510,000 distinct CDR3 sequences, under 5.5% of which are singletons, and around 3.5% rests with the top ten. The study's findings and limits: Seemingly characteristic of ankylosing spondylitis blood was a TCR beta motif consisting of about 8 highly homologous variants.

This clonotype was obtained from a male donor with ankylosing spondylitis. Sequenced material: blood, either unsorted or a sorted T cell fraction (not recorded which).

In DNA, the CDR3 is TGTGCCAGCAGTTCCCTAGCGTCTCTGAACGAGCAGTACTTC. It translates to CASSSLASLNEQYF. The chain links TRBV12-3 or TRBV12-4 to TRBJ2-7; TRBD2 might be the D (6 bases). The CDR3 extends over 14 amino acids. V was shortened by 4 bases and J by 5 bases, with 15 bases between the two germline ends.